This T cell receptor (beta chain) was documented in a study of PD-L1 blockade in urothelial cancer. Study details: Prior chemotherapy regimens per patient numbered 0 to 3. Study-level results: Tumor-associated blood clones were expanded more by durable-benefit patients at 3 weeks.

Assay: immunoSEQ multiplex PCR; the TCRdb copy retains only in-frame clones and omits some. This repertoire shows 40,000 or so clones, roughly four fifths found once; its top ten account for under 8%. There are a few counts of this clone. What it recognizes is unknown. Time point meaning: pretreatment peripheral blood. The patients' disease, urothelial carcinoma, was locally advanced or metastatic. There were between 1 and 8 samples from each patient, taken pretreatment and on-treatment. The source material was PBMCs, sampled around atezolizumab (anti-PD-L1) treatment. The clonotype originates from a man between 60 and 75 years old with urothelial cancer.

The CDR3 here is CASSLDPKRTGMNTEAFF. DNA for the CDR3: TGTGCCAGCAGCTTGGACCCTAAAAGGACAGGGATGAACACTGAAGCTTTCTTT. This rearrangement joins TRBV5-4 to TRBJ1-1, with 8 bases identical to TRBD1. CDR1 SGHNT and CDR2 YYREEE come from the germline V gene (reference sequence). The CDR3 is 18 amino acids. V shed 0 bases, J shed 0 bases, and the junction held 10 bases outside the gene matches.